A selection of T cell receptor beta chains follows, all from one sample in a study of blood T cells in healthy people across ages. TCRdb independently ran MiXCR on the 5' RACE reads; one entry per CDR3 protein. The sample contains over 500,000 distinct CDR3 sequences, roughly half of which appear only once. Sequenced sample: blood. The receptors derive from a woman older than 75 in good health. The CDR3 runs from the conserved cysteine through the conserved F or W. The order of the fields is V gene, J gene, clone size, D gene, CDR3 DNA, CDR3 protein. D genes are given only for firm matches. The size field is filled for only some rows; it gives once, few, many or a size class.

TRBV9	TRBJ2-3	many	TRBD1	TGTGCCAGCAGCGTAGGGGGACAGGTCCACACAGATACGCAGTATTTT	CASSVGGQVHTDTQYF
TRBV6-2/TRBV6-3	TRBJ2-1	few	.	TGTGCCAGCAGTTACTCTTCTAGTGAGCAGTTCTTC	CASSYSSSEQFF
TRBV29-1	TRBJ2-3	few	.	TGCAGCGTTGCCACTTTCACAGATACGCAGTATTTT	CSVATFTDTQYF
TRBV25-1	TRBJ2-7	.	.	TGTGCCAGCAGTGAAGCTGGCGGAACCTACGAGCAGTACTTC	CASSEAGGTYEQYF
TRBV6-2/TRBV6-3	TRBJ2-3	few	TRBD2	TGTGCCAGCAGTAAGTCTAGCGGGTCCACGTCCCGTACAGATACGCAGTATTTT	CASSKSSGSTSRTDTQYF
TRBV29-1	TRBJ2-1	many	.	TGCAGCGTTGGAGGGACCGAGAATGAGCAGTTCTTC	CSVGGTENEQFF
TRBV27	TRBJ2-3	few	TRBD2	TGTGCCAGCAGTCCGGGACTAGCGGGAGGGGCGCAGTATTTT	CASSPGLAGGAQYF
TRBV7-8	TRBJ2-3	.	TRBD2	TGTGCCAGCGCTAACCCTAGCGGGGGGGAAGCAGATACGCAGTATTTT	CASANPSGGEADTQYF
TRBV29-1	TRBJ2-1	.	TRBD1	TGCAGCGTTGAACACCGGGACAGGGGGCTCGGTGAGCAGTTCTTC	CSVEHRDRGLGEQFF
TRBV28	TRBJ2-7	many	.	TGTGCCAGCAGTTTTTACTACGAGCAGTACTTC	CASSFYYEQYF
TRBV20-1	TRBJ1-2	few	TRBD1	TGCAGTGCACGACAGGGGGCTAACTATGGCTACACCTTC	CSARQGANYGYTF
TRBV10-3	TRBJ1-4	.	.	TGTGCCATCAGTGATCACCTTAGTAAACTGTTTTTT	CAISDHLSKLFF
TRBV6-2/TRBV6-3	TRBJ2-7	.	.	TGTGCCAGCAGTCACCGGCGGGGATTATACGAGCAGTACTTC	CASSHRRGLYEQYF
TRBV20-1	TRBJ2-1	.	TRBD2	TGCAGTGCTAGAGATTTCAGGCTAGCGGGAAACAATGAGCAGTTCTTC	CSARDFRLAGNNEQFF
TRBV7-9	TRBJ1-2	.	.	TGTGCCAGCAGCTTTTTGGGGACTTGGGATCGCAACTATGGCTACACCTTC	CASSFLGTWDRNYGYTF
TRBV20-1	TRBJ2-7	.	TRBD2	TGCAGTGCCGTGAAGGCGGGAGACGAGCAGTACTTC	CSAVKAGDEQYF
TRBV9	TRBJ2-1	.	TRBD2	TGTGCCAGCAAACCGGGTACTAGCGGGGTGGATGAGCAGTTCTTC	CASKPGTSGVDEQFF
TRBV29-1	TRBJ1-5	once	TRBD1	TGCAGCGTTGGATTGACAGGGTCAGGTCAGCCCCAGCATTTT	CSVGLTGSGQPQHF
TRBV12-3/TRBV12-4	TRBJ2-3	.	.	TGTGCCAGCAGTTTAGGCGGCTCACACTTTCTTACAGATACGCAGTATTTT	CASSLGGSHFLTDTQYF
TRBV2	TRBJ2-1	.	.	TGTGCCAGCAGGGACGGCAATATGGTCGGTGAGCAGTTCTTC	CASRDGNMVGEQFF
TRBV5-4	TRBJ1-2	.	.	TGTGCCAGCAGCTTGGCAAGCATCTATGGCTACACCTTC	CASSLASIYGYTF
TRBV7-3	TRBJ2-7	.	.	TGTGCCAGCAGCTTTTCCCAGGGGGGATACGAGCAGTACTTC	CASSFSQGGYEQYF
TRBV11-3	TRBJ2-5	few	TRBD1	TGTGCCAGCAGCTTACGACAGGGGAAGGAGACCCAGTACTTC	CASSLRQGKETQYF
TRBV4-1	TRBJ2-5	few	.	TGCGCCAGCAGCCAGGAGTTGGAGCGGCCCCAGTACTTC	CASSQELERPQYF
TRBV27	TRBJ2-2	few	TRBD1	TGTGCCAGCAGTTTATCCGGACAGGGGGCTACCGGGGAGCTGTTTTTT	CASSLSGQGATGELFF
TRBV5-1	TRBJ2-1	once	.	TGCGACAGCAGCTTGAACAGGGTCCCCTACAATGAGCAGTTCTTC	CDSSLNRVPYNEQFF
TRBV6-2/TRBV6-3	TRBJ2-1	many	TRBD1	TGTGCCAGCAGTTTGGGACAGGCAAAGAAGCCCTACAATGAGCAGTTCTTC	CASSLGQAKKPYNEQFF
TRBV10-3	TRBJ2-1	.	.	TGTGCCATCAGTGAGCGTAGGTTCTCCTACAATGAGCAGTTCTTC	CAISERRFSYNEQFF
TRBV12-3/TRBV12-4	TRBJ2-4	.	.	TGTGCCAGCACCCAGCTAGCAGAGACCAAAAACATTCAGTACTTC	CASTQLAETKNIQYF
TRBV7-9	TRBJ2-7	.	.	TGTGCCAGCAGCTACCTACGGCCGGTCTACGAGCAGTACTTC	CASSYLRPVYEQYF
TRBV29-1	TRBJ1-4	.	.	TGCAGCGTTGAAGGGGACCCAAAAGGAGAAAAACTGTTTTTT	CSVEGDPKGEKLFF
TRBV2	TRBJ2-1	.	TRBD2	TGTGCCAGCAGGGGGACTAGCGGGCGCGCACGGACTCCCTACAATGAGCAGTTCTTC	CASRGTSGRARTPYNEQFF
TRBV20-1	TRBJ2-5	few	TRBD1	TGCAGTGTTAGAGGGACAGGGAGCTATGAGCAGTACTTC	CSVRGTGSYEQYF
TRBV9	TRBJ2-3	.	.	TGTGCCAGCAGCGTAGGGGGACTGCAAGGGGCAGATACGCAGTATTTT	CASSVGGLQGADTQYF
TRBV5-1	TRBJ2-7	few	.	TGCGCCAGCAGCGTGGGGCCGACCTACGAGCAGTACTTC	CASSVGPTYEQYF
TRBV5-1	TRBJ2-7	.	TRBD2	TGCGCCAGCGGGACTAGCGGACTTAACTACGAGCAGTACTTC	CASGTSGLNYEQYF
TRBV7-2	TRBJ2-2	few	TRBD1	TGTGCCAGCAGCTTAGGTGGGACAGCGAACTTAGGGCTGTTTTTT	CASSLGGTANLGLFF
TRBV27	TRBJ1-1	.	.	TGTGCCAGCAACCCACGGCGGAACCAGAACACTGAAGCTTTCTTT	CASNPRRNQNTEAFF
TRBV10-3	TRBJ2-7	.	.	TGTGCCATCAGTGCGGGGACGGGGTACTCCTACGGGCAGTACTTC	CAISAGTGYSYGQYF
TRBV9	TRBJ2-1	many	TRBD2	TGTGCCAGCAGCGTAGAGGGTAGCGGGAGGGCCGACTTCTCCTACAATGAGCAGTTCTTC	CASSVEGSGRADFSYNEQFF
TRBV25-1	TRBJ1-6	.	.	TGTGCCAGCAGTGAATTGGGAATCACGGCGTCACCCCTCCACTTT	CASSELGITASPLHF
TRBV2	TRBJ2-3	.	.	TGTACCAGCAGTGAAGGGGGGGGGCCAGATACGCAGTATTTT	CTSSEGGGPDTQYF
TRBV7-2	TRBJ2-5	.	TRBD1	TGTGCCAGCAGCTTAGTGGGGACAGGGATGAGAGAGACCCAGTACTTC	CASSLVGTGMRETQYF